This TCR beta chain came from a study of T cell changes during pregnancy in multiple sclerosis. Sequencing was performed with immunoSEQ multiplex PCR; in TCRdb, only in-frame clones are kept and a portion is missing. The sample holds tens of thousands of clones; less than 95% are singletons and the top ten take 0.58%. The CDR3 length is 17 residues. The germline V gene encodes CDR1 SGHTS and CDR2 YDEGEE. V lost 0 bases and J lost 5; bases outside the gene matches: 6. Sequences were derived from peripheral blood, sampled in the third trimester of pregnancy. The receptor was derived from a female donor with multiple sclerosis, enrolled in a pregnancy study. The chain links TRBV5-8 to TRBJ2-2; 11 bases match TRBD2. The CDR3 bases are TGTGCCAGCAGCTTGGTCGTTTCTAGCGGGGGGACCGGGGAGCTGTTTTTT. Amino acids: CASSLVVSSGGTGELFF.